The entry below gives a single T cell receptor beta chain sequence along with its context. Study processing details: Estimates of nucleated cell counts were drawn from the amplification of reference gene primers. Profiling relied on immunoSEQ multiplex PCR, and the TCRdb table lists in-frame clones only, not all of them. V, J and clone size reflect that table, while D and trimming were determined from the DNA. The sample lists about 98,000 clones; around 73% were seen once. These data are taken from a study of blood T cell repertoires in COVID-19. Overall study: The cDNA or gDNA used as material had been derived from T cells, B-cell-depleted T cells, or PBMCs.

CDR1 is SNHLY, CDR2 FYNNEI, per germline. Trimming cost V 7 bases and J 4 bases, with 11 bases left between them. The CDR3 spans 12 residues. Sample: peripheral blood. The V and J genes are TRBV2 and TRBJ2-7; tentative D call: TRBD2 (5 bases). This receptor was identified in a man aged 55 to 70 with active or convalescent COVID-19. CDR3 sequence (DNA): TGTGCCAGCACGGCGGGTGGTTACGAGCAGTACGTC. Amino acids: CASTAGGYEQYV.